This T cell receptor (beta chain) was found in a study of blood T cell repertoires in COVID-19. Study overall: PBMCs, B-cell-depleted T cells, or T cells provided the cDNA or gDNA that made up the material.

Enrolled through a virtual design, the participants were between about 18 and 100 years of age and came from 24 US areas. Each participant's cohort was designated according to participant-reported clinical history. Assay: immunoSEQ multiplex PCR; the TCRdb copy retains only in-frame clones and omits some. The sample holds over 130,000 clones, approximately 84% seen once. The specimen sequenced was PBMCs or T cells enriched from blood (not recorded which). The receptor comes from a woman aged 45-60 years with acute COVID-19.

The CDR3 coding sequence is TGTGCCAGCAGCTCGAGCGGGGGGGCGCGGACTGTTGGTGAGCAGTTCTTC. Its protein product is CASSSSGGARTVGEQFF. This sequence joins TRBV7-7 and TRBJ2-1; 10 bases align to TRBD2. Unmatched junction bases numbered 15, after V lost 4 bases and J lost 9 bases. Germline V gene lookup returns CDR1 SSHAT and CDR2 FNYEAQ (reference sequence). The CDR3 consists of 17 residues.